The 5 T cell receptor beta chains below come from one sample, sequenced in a study of T cell responses to AZD1222 COVID-19 vaccine. The method was immunoSEQ multiplex PCR; TCRdb's version includes in-frame clones alone and lacks a portion of them. The table has some 140,000 clones, over 65% seen once. The material sequenced was peripheral blood, taken on day 0 of AZD1222 vaccination. The receptor set was obtained from an adult in good health.

CDR3 nucleotide sequence: TGTGCCAGCTCCGTCTTGGACAGCTCCAACACTGAAGCTTTCTTT. Its translation is CASSVLDSSNTEAFF. The chain joins TRBV18 to TRBJ1-1; tentative D call: TRBD1 (6 bases). The CDR3 covers 15 residues. Germline CDR1 KGHSH, CDR2 LQKENI. V was clipped by 6 bases and J by 2 bases, with 16 bases between them.

The chain recombines TRBV3-1 (or the pseudogene TRBV3-2) with TRBJ2-3; tentatively, D is TRBD1 (5 bases). The CDR3 has 14 amino acids. Germline assignment: CDR1 LGHDT and CDR2 YNNKEL (reference sequence). Trimming left V 4 bases short and J 0 bases short, with 8 bases between. DNA for the CDR3: TGTGCCAGCAGCCTAGACAGTAGCACAGATACGCAGTATTTT. It translates to CASSLDSSTDTQYF.

The genes are TRBV5-1 and TRBJ2-1; D possibly corresponds to TRBD2 (5 bases). The CDR3 consists of 17 residues. CDR1 SGHRS and CDR2 YFSETQ come from the germline V gene. The V and J ends lost 1 base and 0 bases respectively, with 14 bases between them. This CDR3 is CASSLKGGSSSYNEQFF. CDR3 DNA sequence: TGCGCCAGCAGCTTGAAGGGCGGGTCGAGCTCCTACAATGAGCAGTTCTTC.

The gene calls are TRBV5-4 and TRBJ1-1; D unclear. The germline V gene encodes CDR1 SGHNT and CDR2 YYREEE (reference sequence). This CDR3 is 15 amino acids long. The ends were cut back, 1 base at V and 6 bases at J, with 16 bases in the middle. CDR3 residues: CASSLNYGELSEAFF. DNA for the CDR3: TGTGCCAGCAGCTTGAATTATGGGGAGTTGTCTGAAGCTTTCTTT. Combining the CDR3 with reference TRBV5-4 and TRBJ1-1 gives the whole variable domain ETGVTQSPTHLIKTRGQQVTLRCSSQSGHNTVSWYQQALGQGPQFIFQYYREEENGRGNFPPRFSGLQFPNYSSELNVNALELDDSALYLCASSLNYGELSEAFFGQGTRLTVV.

The chain is built from TRBV6-1 and TRBJ1-2; D remains unclear. The CDR3 runs to 12 residues. The V end lost 2 bases, the J end lost 7 bases, and 8 bases lay between the germline ends. The germline gives CDR1 MNHNS, CDR2 SASEGT. The CDR3 nucleotides read TGTGCCAGCAGTGAACGGGCACCTGGCTACACCTTC. Its translation is CASSERAPGYTF.